This T cell receptor beta chain was captured in a study of T cells in Graves' hyperthyroidism and ophthalmopathy. RNA transcripts were the template for amplifying TCR beta CDR3 regions. HTBI primers were used for first-round RT-PCR of the TCR CDR3. Each CDR3 protein gets one entry after TCRdb re-called the multiplex PCR reads with MiXCR. Of hundreds of thousands of distinct CDR3 sequences listed, roughly 14% are singletons. Germline CDR1 is MNHNS and CDR2 is SASEGT. The length of the CDR3 is 12 residues. Ten or more counts support this clonotype. Compared with germline, one end of the junction differs, possibly owing to a read error.

The sequence was obtained from a woman aged 40 to 50 with Graves' ophthalmopathy. The V and J genes are TRBV6-1 and TRBJ2-7; D is perhaps TRBD1 (6 bases). The material sequenced was blood. CDR3: CASSGDTPRLDF. In DNA form, the CDR3 reads TGTGCCAGCAGCGGGGACACCCCTCGACTGGACTTC.